A selection of T cell receptor beta chains follows, all from one sample in a study of T cell responses to AZD1222 COVID-19 vaccine. Profiled with immunoSEQ multiplex PCR; TCRdb holds only in-frame clones, not every one. This sample has around 100,000 clones, with about nine tenths found just once. Specimen: peripheral blood, collected on day 0 of AZD1222 vaccination. The receptors originated from an adult in good health. Each CDR3 is given without its conserved first and last residue. Each record gives: J gene, V gene, CDR3 protein.

TRBJ1-1 TRBV5-1 ASSLFGNTEAF
TRBJ1-2 TRBV19 ASTPGGRAYGYT
TRBJ1-1 TRBV7-8 ASSLLGQSGAEAF
TRBJ1-3 TRBV28 ASKGFYESSGNTIY
TRBJ2-2 TRBV7-8 ASSLARGVAGELF
TRBJ2-2 TRBV2 ASLGQGNTGELF
TRBJ1-1 TRBV5-4 ASSHLPRRKNTEAF
TRBJ2-7 TRBV5-4 ASSFGGTISYEQY
TRBJ2-7 TRBV7-7 ATQPRMEGDPSFRFPSYEQY
TRBJ2-5 TRBV7-8 ASSFSTGRAQY
TRBJ1-1 TRBV7-9 ASSLPSGGESAF
TRBJ2-5 TRBV7-9 ASSFQGEGTQY
TRBJ2-7 TRBV23-1 ASSLQGTYEQY
TRBJ1-2 TRBV2 ASSDGTTGYGYT
TRBJ2-7 TRBV3-1/TRBV3-2 ASSQGPSTVYEQY
TRBJ1-1 TRBV7-9 ASSPPGTEAF
TRBJ2-2 TRBV4-2 ASSQRAGGNTGELF
TRBJ2-1 TRBV11-3 ASSPTGTSGEQF
TRBJ2-7 TRBV7-9 ASSLQGTLSYEQY
TRBJ2-1 TRBV5-1 ASSPAGGSYNEQF
TRBJ2-7 TRBV28 ARNQPPHGGNGYEQY
TRBJ2-1 TRBV4-3 ASSQGNGGLRDEQF
TRBJ2-5 TRBV29-1 STRSTGRMETQY
TRBJ2-2 TRBV10-3 AITDRVNTGELF
TRBJ2-7 TRBV24-1 ATSERVSRQY
TRBJ2-3 TRBV19 AVSGGASTDTQY
TRBJ2-1 TRBV13 ASSLLAESSYNEQF
TRBJ2-2 TRBV10-2 ASSDILNTGELF
TRBJ1-1 TRBV27 ASSPPGWGTAPEAF
TRBJ2-1 TRBV7-3 ASSAPAGLYNEQF
TRBJ2-1 TRBV5-1 ASSFLAGNNEQF
TRBJ1-1 TRBV5-1 ASSLDVITLPEAF
TRBJ2-5 TRBV7-9 ASSLGQGWQTQY
TRBJ1-6 TRBV7-2 ASSPRHPVTPLH
TRBJ2-5 TRBV5-1 ASSLSVSGGEKTQY
TRBJ2-7 TRBV7-8 ASSFDRGYYEQY
TRBJ1-6 TRBV28 ASSFGAYNSPLH
TRBJ1-1 TRBV18 ASSSSPGAEAF
TRBJ2-7 TRBV5-1 ASRREQGITYEQY
TRBJ2-3 TRBV6-4 ASSDWSSGGAISTQY